In this sample, the clone carrying this T cell receptor beta chain turned up a few times. Its cognate antigen is unknown. Each CDR3 protein is one row after TCRdb ran MiXCR on the 5' RACE reads. Here the sample spans around 1.7 million distinct CDR3 sequences, around a third being singletons. The sample is drawn from a study of identical twins. Study outcomes and limitations: Within monozygotic twins, out-of-frame TCR alpha sharing was underestimated by the models. Reduced insertions were recorded for abundant cord blood beta clonotypes, with no such pattern in memory repertoires. Conclusions came from cross-sectional statistical analysis, not from following the same donors.

This CDR3 region has 14 residues. Germline V gene data show CDR1 as DFQATT and CDR2 as SNEGSKA (reference sequence). The sequenced sample was cord blood. The chain has TRBV20-1 and TRBJ2-7; the match to TRBD1 covers 7 bases. This clonotype was obtained from a newborn girl in good health. CDR3 sequence (DNA): TGCAGCGCTCAGGGGGTCCTAAGCTCCTACGAGCAGTACTTC. Translated: CSAQGVLSSYEQYF.